One sample yielded the 11 T cell receptor beta chains listed below, sequenced in a study of shared clonotypes between healthy human individuals. TCRdb keeps only in-frame clones here, not all; method: immunoSEQ multiplex PCR. The sample holds some 1,100,000 clones, approximately 80% seen once. The specimen sequenced was memory CD4+ T cells from PBMCs. The sample's subset: CD45RA-negative fraction. The receptors here all came from a young man in good health. Some clones in this sample may be carry-over from other donors' samples.

This clone was seen only a few times. The chain couples TRBV5-1 to TRBJ2-3; D not certain. The length of the CDR3 is 15 residues. Trimming stripped 0 bases from V and 0 bases from J, with 8 bases between. Germline CDR1 is SGHRS and CDR2 is YFSETQ. The CDR3 spells CASSLVPSSTDTQYF. CDR3 sequence (DNA): TGCGCCAGCAGCTTGGTTCCTTCTAGCACAGATACGCAGTATTTT. Variable domain in full (rest from reference TRBV5-1 and TRBJ2-3): KAGVTQTPRYLIKTRGQQVTLSCSPISGHRSVSWYQQTPGQGLQFLFEYFSETQRNKGNFPGRFSGRQFSNSRSEMNVSTLELGDSALYLCASSLVPSSTDTQYFGPGTRLTVL.

The rearrangement links TRBV7-2 to TRBJ1-2, with 12 bases aligning to TRBD1. The CDR3 spans 15 residues. Germline V gives CDR1 SGHTA, CDR2 FQGNSA. Trimming at V came to 5 bases and at J to 3 bases, leaving 4 bases not matched to a gene. For the CDR3, the DNA is TGTGCCAGCAGCCTAGGGACAGGGGGCGACTATGGCTACACCTTC. As protein: CASSLGTGGDYGYTF.

The chain joins TRBV12-5 to TRBJ2-1, with 8 positions matching TRBD1. Looked up from germline, CDR1 is LGHNT and CDR2 is FRNRAP. J was trimmed by 2 bases and V by 0 bases; bases with no gene match: 6. The CDR3 is made up of 17 amino acids. CDR3 sequence reads: CASGLVLLGQAYNEQFF. CDR3 DNA: TGTGCTAGTGGTTTGGTACTTCTGGGACAGGCCTACAATGAGCAGTTCTTC.

This clone was found a few times. The identical CDR3 is also encoded by other nucleotide sequences in the sample. This chain joins TRBV30 and TRBJ2-5, with D unclear. Trimming removed 4 bases from V and 4 bases from J, with 7 bases in between. Per the germline V gene, CDR1 is GTSNPN and CDR2 is SVGIG (reference sequence). The CDR3 runs to 11 residues. CDR3 in amino acids: CAWTLGETQYF. The CDR3 coding sequence is TGTGCCTGGACACTTGGAGAGACCCAGTACTTC.

This chain uses TRBV30 with TRBJ2-1, with D unclear. V was trimmed by 8 bases and J by 2 bases, leaving 10 bases between them. The CDR3 has 12 residues. CDR1 and CDR2 from the germline V gene are GTSNPN and SVGIG (reference sequence). This CDR3 reads CARSVTYNEQFF. CDR3 bases: TGTGCCAGAAGCGTCACCTACAATGAGCAGTTCTTC.

V gene TRBV5-1 combines with J gene TRBJ1-1; possible D gene TRBD1, 5 bases. Looked up from germline, CDR1 is SGHRS and CDR2 is YFSETQ. This CDR3 has 14 residues. The germline V and J ends were trimmed by 6 bases and 4 bases, with 16 bases remaining between them. CDR3 protein: CASKGTTFGTEAFF. Here the CDR3 DNA reads TGCGCCAGCAAAGGGACGACTTTTGGCACTGAAGCTTTCTTT.

This chain joins TRBV4-2 and TRBJ1-6, with D maybe TRBD1 (6 bases). The length of the CDR3 is 16 residues. Trimming shortened V by 1 base and J by 5 bases, and 12 bases separated the two germline ends. Germline CDR1 and CDR2: LGHNA and YNFKEQ. The CDR3 coding sequence is TGTGCCAGCAGCCAAGTTAGGACAGCTCATAATTCACCCCTCCACTTT. Encoded protein: CASSQVRTAHNSPLHF.

This clone was seen more than once but under ten times. The V call is TRBV14, the J call TRBJ2-1; 8 bases fit TRBD2. The germline V gene encodes CDR1 SGHDN and CDR2 FVKESK. Unmatched junction bases numbered 10, after V lost 4 bases and J lost 2 bases. This CDR3 contains 17 residues. The CDR3 is CASSPRPGLATYNEQFF. As DNA, the CDR3 is TGTGCCAGCAGCCCGAGACCTGGACTAGCCACCTACAATGAGCAGTTCTTC.

The chain carries TRBV7-9 and TRBJ2-3, with D tentatively TRBD1 (6 bases). The CDR3 has 12 residues. Germline lookup yields CDR1 SEHNR and CDR2 FQNEAQ (reference sequence). Trimming shortened V by 3 bases and J by 14 bases, and 15 bases separated the two germline ends. The CDR3 DNA sequence: TGTGCCAGCAGCTTTGAGGACAGCGCGGTGTATTTT. Amino acids: CASSFEDSAVYF.

CDR3 loop: CASSRGTSENTGELFF. CDR3 in DNA: TGTGCCAGCAGCCGTGGGACTAGCGAAAACACCGGGGAGCTGTTTTTT. The chain recombines TRBV5-4 with TRBJ2-2; TRBD2 aligns across 10 bases. Germline lookup yields CDR1 SGHNT and CDR2 YYREEE (reference sequence). J was trimmed by 2 bases and V by 4 bases; bases with no gene match: 5. The CDR3 extends over 16 amino acids.

This clone came up a few times. The chain is built from TRBV6-5 and TRBJ2-7; D is unclear. V lost 7 bases and J lost 3, with 7 bases in between. The CDR3 extends over 11 amino acids. CDR1 and CDR2 (germline): MNHEY, SVGAGI. This CDR3 reads CASTRNYEQYF. In DNA form, the CDR3 reads TGTGCCAGCACTCGGAACTACGAGCAGTACTTC.